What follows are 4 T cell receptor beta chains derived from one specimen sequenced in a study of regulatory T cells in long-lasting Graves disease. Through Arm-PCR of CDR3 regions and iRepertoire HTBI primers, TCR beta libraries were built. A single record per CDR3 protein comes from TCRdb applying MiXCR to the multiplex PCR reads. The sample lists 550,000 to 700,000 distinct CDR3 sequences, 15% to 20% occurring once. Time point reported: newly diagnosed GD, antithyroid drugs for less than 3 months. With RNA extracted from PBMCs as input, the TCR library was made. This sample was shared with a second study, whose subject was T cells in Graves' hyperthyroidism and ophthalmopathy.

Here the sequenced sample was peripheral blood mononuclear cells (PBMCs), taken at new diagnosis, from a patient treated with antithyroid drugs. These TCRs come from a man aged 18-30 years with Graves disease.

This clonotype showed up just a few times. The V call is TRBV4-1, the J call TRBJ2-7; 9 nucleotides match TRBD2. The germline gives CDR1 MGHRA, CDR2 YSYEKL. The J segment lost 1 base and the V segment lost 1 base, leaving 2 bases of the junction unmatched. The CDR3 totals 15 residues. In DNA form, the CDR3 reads TGCGCCAGCAGCCAAGCTAGCGGGGATTCCTACGAGCAGTACTTC. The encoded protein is CASSQASGDSYEQYF.

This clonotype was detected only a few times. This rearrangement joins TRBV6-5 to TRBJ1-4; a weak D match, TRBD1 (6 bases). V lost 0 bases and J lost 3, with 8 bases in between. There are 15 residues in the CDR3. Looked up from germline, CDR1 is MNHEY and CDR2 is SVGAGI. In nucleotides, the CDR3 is TGTGCCAGCAGTTACTCTTGGACAGCTAATGAAAAACTGTTTTTT. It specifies CASSYSWTANEKLFF.

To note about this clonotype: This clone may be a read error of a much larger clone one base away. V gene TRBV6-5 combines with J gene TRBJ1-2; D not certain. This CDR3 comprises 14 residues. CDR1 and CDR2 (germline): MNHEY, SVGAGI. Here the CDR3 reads CASSSNRDNYSYTF. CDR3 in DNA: TGTGCCAGCAGTTCCAACCGGGATAACTATAGCTACACCTTC.

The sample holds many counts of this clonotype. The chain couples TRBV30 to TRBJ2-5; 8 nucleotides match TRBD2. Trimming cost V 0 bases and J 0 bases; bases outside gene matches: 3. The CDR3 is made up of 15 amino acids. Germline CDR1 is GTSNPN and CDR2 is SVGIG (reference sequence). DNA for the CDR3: TGTGCCTGGAGTGTAACTAGCGGCAACCAAGAGACCCAGTACTTC. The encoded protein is CAWSVTSGNQETQYF.